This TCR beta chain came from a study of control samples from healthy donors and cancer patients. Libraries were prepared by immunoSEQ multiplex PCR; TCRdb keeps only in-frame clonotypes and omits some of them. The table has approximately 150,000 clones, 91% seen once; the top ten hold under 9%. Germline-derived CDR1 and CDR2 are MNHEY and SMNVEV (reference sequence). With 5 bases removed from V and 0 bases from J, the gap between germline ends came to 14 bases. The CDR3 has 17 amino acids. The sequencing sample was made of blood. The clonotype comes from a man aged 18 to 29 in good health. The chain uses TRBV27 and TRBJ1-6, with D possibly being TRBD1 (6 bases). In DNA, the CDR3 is TGTGCCAGCAGTGTGGGGGGGCCGAGCTCCTATAATTCACCCCTCCACTTT. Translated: CASSVGGPSSYNSPLHF.